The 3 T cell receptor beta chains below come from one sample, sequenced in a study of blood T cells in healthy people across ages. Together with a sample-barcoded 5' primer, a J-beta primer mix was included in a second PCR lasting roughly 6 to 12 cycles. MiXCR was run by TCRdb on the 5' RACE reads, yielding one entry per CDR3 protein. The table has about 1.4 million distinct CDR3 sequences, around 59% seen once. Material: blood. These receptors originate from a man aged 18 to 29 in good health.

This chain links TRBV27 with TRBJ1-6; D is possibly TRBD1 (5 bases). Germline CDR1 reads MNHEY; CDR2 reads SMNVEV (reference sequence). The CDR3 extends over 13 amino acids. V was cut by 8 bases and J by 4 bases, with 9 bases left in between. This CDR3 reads CASSGVYNSPLHF. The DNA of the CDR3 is TGTGCCAGCTCGGGGGTTTATAATTCACCCCTCCACTTT.

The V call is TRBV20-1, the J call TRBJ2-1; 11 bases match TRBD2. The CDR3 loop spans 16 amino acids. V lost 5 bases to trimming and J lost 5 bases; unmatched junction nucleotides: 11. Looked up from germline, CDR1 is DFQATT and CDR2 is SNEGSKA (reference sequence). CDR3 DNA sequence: TGCAGTGCTCCACTTAACTTAGCGGGGGGGCACAATGAGCAGTTCTTC. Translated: CSAPLNLAGGHNEQFF.

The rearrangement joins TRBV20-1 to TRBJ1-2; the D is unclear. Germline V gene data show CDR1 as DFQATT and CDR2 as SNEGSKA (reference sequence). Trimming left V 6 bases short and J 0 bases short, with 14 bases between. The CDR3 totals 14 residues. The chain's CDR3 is CSATSPGSNYGYTF. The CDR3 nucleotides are TGCAGTGCCACAAGTCCGGGCTCTAACTATGGCTACACCTTC.